This TCR beta chain comes out of a study of PD-1 blockade in classical Hodgkin lymphoma. Using immunoSEQ multiplex PCR, the repertoire was profiled, and TCRdb retains in-frame clones only, with some absent. The sample lists about 22,000 clones; 65% to 80% were seen once. On this clone: As yet, its antigen is unknown.

Trimming stripped 6 bases from V and 6 bases from J, with 19 bases between. The CDR3 contains 15 residues. Germline CDR1 and CDR2: MNHNS and SASEGT. Study-level points and caveats: Some patients began nivolumab under 1 year after ASCT. These patients were excluded from later analyses. TCR diversity in CD4+, not CD8+, cells rose significantly by C4D1. Those achieving complete response showed baseline diversity like newly diagnosed patients.

Time point described: cycle 4 day 1 (C4D1), after 6 weeks of nivolumab. All patients relapsed after autologous stem cell transplantation, and brentuximab vedotin exposure varied. Magnetic negative selection served to purify CD4+ T cells out of PBMCs that had been thawed. The clonotype comes from a human donor with classical Hodgkin lymphoma. V usage is TRBV6-1 and J usage is TRBJ2-3, with D maybe TRBD1 (5 bases). The material was CD4+ T cells from blood, obtained before the fourth cycle of nivolumab. CDR3 DNA sequence: TGTGCCAGCAGCAGGGTGGGAACACTGGGGGATACGCAGTATTTT. This gives the protein CASSRVGTLGDTQYF.